Each of the 3 T cell receptor beta chains below was sequenced from the same sample in a study of blood T cell repertoires in COVID-19. The protocol was immunoSEQ multiplex PCR, while the TCRdb copy is restricted to in-frame clones and leaves out a portion. Of about 230,000 clones in the sample, 85% to 90% are singletons; the top ten hold over 3%. Sequencing was performed on PBMCs or T cells enriched from blood (not recorded which). Receptor source: a woman aged 45-60 years in a cohort exposed to, infected with or recovered from COVID-19 (not recorded which).

The V gene is TRBV9, the J gene TRBJ1-2; 10 bases agree with TRBD1. V gave up 3 bases and J gave up 0 bases; unmatched junction bases: 2. CDR3 size: 15 residues. CDR1 and CDR2 (germline): SGDLS, YYNGEE. CDR3 nucleotide sequence: TGTGCCAGCAGCGCCGGGACAGGGGCTAACTATGGCTACACCTTC. Amino acid sequence: CASSAGTGANYGYTF.

This clone was seen just once. The gene calls are TRBV20-1 and TRBJ1-2; D call uncertain. Germline lookup yields CDR1 DFQATT and CDR2 SNEGSKA (reference sequence). The V and J ends lost 3 bases and 0 bases respectively, with 17 bases between them. CDR3 length equals 16 residues. The DNA for the CDR3 is TGCAGTGCTAGTGTGATGGGCGCCGGGGCTAACTATGGCTACACCTTC. It yields the protein CSASVMGAGANYGYTF.

This sequence joins TRBV4-1 and TRBJ1-2; 12 bases are shared with TRBD1. CDR3 length: 17 amino acids. Germline V lookup: CDR1 MGHRA, CDR2 YSYEKL. V shed 1 base, J shed 4 bases, and the junction held 7 bases outside the gene matches. The CDR3 nucleotides read TGCGCCAGCAGCCAAGGGGACAGGGGGCGTCGCCTCTATGGCTACACCTTC. Encoded protein: CASSQGDRGRRLYGYTF.